The sequence of this T cell receptor beta chain was determined in a study of sequential checkpoint blockade in melanoma. As for the study in general: Arm A got nivolumab then ipilimumab; arm B the reverse, 1:1.

CDR3 length equals 14 residues. CDR1 and CDR2 (germline): SGHDT, YYEEEE. Trimming cost V 0 bases and J 1 base, with 5 bases left between them. The treatment was: randomized to nivolumab then ipilimumab (arm A) or the reverse (arm B). Patients had received no earlier DNA-damaging chemotherapy. Repertoires were generated with immunoSEQ multiplex PCR, while TCRdb's copy carries only in-frame clones and drops some. The sample includes 21,000 or so clones, around 80% of them seen just once. V usage is TRBV5-6 and J usage is TRBJ1-5; D not resolved. This receptor was obtained from a human donor with melanoma. The sample was CD8+ T cells sorted from blood (inferred from file names), taken from a patient given nivolumab and ipilimumab in sequence. The CDR3 protein is CASSLAGSNQPQHF. CDR3 coding DNA: TGTGCCAGCAGCTTGGCCGGGAGCAATCAGCCCCAGCATTTT. The full variable domain, in which reference TRBV5-6 and TRBJ1-5 provide the parts outside the CDR3, is DAGVTQSPTHLIKTRGQQVTLRCSPKSGHDTVSWYQQALGQGPQFIFQYYEEEERQRGNFPDRFSGHQFPNYSSELNVNALLLGDSALYLCASSLAGSNQPQHFGDGTRLSIL.